This is a list of T cell receptor delta chains from one sample in a study of gamma-delta T cells after stem cell transplantation. TCRdb re-processed the RT-PCR reads via CATT. The sample contains more than 1,200 delta-chain clones, roughly 9.4% of which appear only once. Material for sequencing was gamma-delta T cells. Receptors were obtained from a human donor. It is not recorded whose cells these are; they may come from a transplant donor. Both conserved end residues are part of each CDR3. D genes are given only for firm matches. Only part of the rows carry a size: once, few, many, or a class if the clone is expanded.

size,V,D,J,DNA,CDR3
medium-sized,TRDV2,NA,TRDJ3,TGTGCCTGTGACGCCACGGAAGGGCCACGCGTCCGGGACACCCGACAGATGTTTTTC,CACDATEGPRVRDTRQMFF
medium-sized,TRDV2,TRDD3,TRDJ1,TGTGCCTGTGACGAGCTGGGGGATTTTGATAAACTCATCTTT,CACDELGDFDKLIF
few,TRDV2,TRDD3,TRDJ1,TGTGCCTGTGACGGCCTTACTGGGGGATGCGCGGGCACCGATAAACTCATCTTT,CACDGLTGGCAGTDKLIF
large,TRDV2,TRDD3,TRDJ1,TGTGCCTGTGACACCGTTGGGGGACCTGTGACCGATAAACTCATCTTT,CACDTVGGPVTDKLIF
medium-sized,TRDV2,TRDD3,TRDJ1,TGTGCCTGTGACCGACTGGGGGACCTCGCGTACACCGATAAACTCATCTTT,CACDRLGDLAYTDKLIF
medium-sized,TRDV2,NA,TRDJ1,TGTGCCTGTGACACCCTCCGGAATACCGATTTCGACACCGATAAACTCATCTTT,CACDTLRNTDFDTDKLIF
few,TRDV2,TRDD3,TRDJ1,TGTGCCTGTGACACCGTCGTACTGGGGGATACGGTGGACACCGATAAACTCATCTTT,CACDTVVLGDTVDTDKLIF
NA,TRDV2,TRDD3,TRDJ1,TGTGCCTGTGACACCGTACTGTCTGGGGGATACGCATCGAGCGAACTCATCTTT,CACDTVLSGGYASSELIF
medium-sized,TRDV2,NA,TRDJ1,TGTGCCTGTGACCCACTATACGGACCCTTATACACCGATAAACTCATCTTT,CACDPLYGPLYTDKLIF
NA,TRDV2,TRDD3,TRDJ1,TGTGCCTGTGACACCGTATCTCCCTCCGGGGGATACACCGATAAGCTCATCTTT,CACDTVSPSGGYTDKLIF
large,TRDV2,TRDD3,TRDJ3,TGTGCCTGTGACACAGTCAAGAATCCATCCCTAAATATACTGGGGGATAGTCCCTGGGACACCCGACAGATGTTTTTC,CACDTVKNPSLNILGDSPWDTRQMFF
medium-sized,TRDV2,NA,TRDJ1,TGTGCCTGTGACACCGGCTCCCTAGTACTGGGGGCCTTCCTCACCGATAAACTCATCTTT,CACDTGSLVLGAFLTDKLIF
few,TRDV1,TRDD3,TRDJ1,TGCGCTCTTGGGGAGGGATCCGCTGGGGGACACCAGTACACCGATAAACTCATCTTT,CALGEGSAGGHQYTDKLIF
large,TRDV2,TRDD3,TRDJ1,TGTGCCTGTGACACCTTGACTGGGGGATACACCGATAAACTCATCTTT,CACDTLTGGYTDKLIF
few,TRDV2,TRDD3,TRDJ3,TGTGCCTGTGACTCCGTCCGACGTCGTGACCCTGGGGGATTTCGGTCCTGGGACACCCGACAGATGTTTTTC,CACDSVRRRDPGGFRSWDTRQMFF
NA,TRDV2,TRDD3,TRDJ1,TGTGCCTGTGACACCCTAGGGCTGGGGGATACTCAGTACACCGATAAACTCATCTTT,CACDTLGLGDTQYTDKLIF
medium-sized,TRDV2,TRDD3,TRDJ3,TGTGCCTGTGACACCGGGGGATACAGGGCTTGGGACACCCGACAGATGTTTTTC,CACDTGGYRAWDTRQMFF
medium-sized,TRDV2,TRDD3,TRDJ1,TGTGCCTGTGACACAATCCCCGTACTGGGGGATATTCGGAGGACTGAGAGACTCATCTTT,CACDTIPVLGDIRRTERLIF
NA,TRDV2,TRDD3,TRDJ1,TGTGCCTGTGACACCGTACGTACCCTGGGGGAAGCCGGTGAACACAACGATAAACTCATCTTT,CACDTVRTLGEAGEHNDKLIF
NA,TRDV2,NA,TRDJ1,TGTGCCTGTGACAAACTGAAGGTACATACTGCCGATAAACTCATCTTT,CACDKLKVHTADKLIF